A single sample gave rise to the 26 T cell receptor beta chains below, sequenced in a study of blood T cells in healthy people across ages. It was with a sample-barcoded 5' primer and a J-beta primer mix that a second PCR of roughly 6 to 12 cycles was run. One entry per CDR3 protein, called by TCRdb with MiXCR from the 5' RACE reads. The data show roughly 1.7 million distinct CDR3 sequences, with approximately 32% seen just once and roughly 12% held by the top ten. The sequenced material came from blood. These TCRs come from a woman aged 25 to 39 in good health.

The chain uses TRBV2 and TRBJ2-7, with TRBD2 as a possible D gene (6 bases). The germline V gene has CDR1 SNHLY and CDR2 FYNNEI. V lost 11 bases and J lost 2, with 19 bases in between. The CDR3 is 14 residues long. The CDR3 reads CAPARGGVPYEQYF. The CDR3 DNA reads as TGTGCCCCGGCTCGCGGCGGGGTTCCCTACGAGCAGTACTTC.

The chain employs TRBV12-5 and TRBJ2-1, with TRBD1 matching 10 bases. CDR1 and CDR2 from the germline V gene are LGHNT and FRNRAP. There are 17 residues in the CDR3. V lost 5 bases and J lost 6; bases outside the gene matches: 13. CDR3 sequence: CASGPPAGTGDFNEQFF. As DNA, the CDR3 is TGTGCTAGTGGTCCACCAGCCGGGACAGGGGATTTCAATGAGCAGTTCTTC. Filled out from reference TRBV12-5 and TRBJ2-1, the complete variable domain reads DARVTQTPRHKVTEMGQEVTMRCQPILGHNTVFWYRQTMMQGLELLAYFRNRAPLDDSGMPKDRFSAEMPDATLATLKIQPSEPRDSAVYFCASGPPAGTGDFNEQFFGPGTRLTVL.

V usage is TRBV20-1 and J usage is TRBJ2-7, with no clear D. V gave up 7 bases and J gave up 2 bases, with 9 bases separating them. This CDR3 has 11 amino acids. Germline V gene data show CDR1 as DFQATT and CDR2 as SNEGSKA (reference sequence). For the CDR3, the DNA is TGCAGTGTCGGATATCCCTACGAGCAGTACTTC. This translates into CSVGYPYEQYF.

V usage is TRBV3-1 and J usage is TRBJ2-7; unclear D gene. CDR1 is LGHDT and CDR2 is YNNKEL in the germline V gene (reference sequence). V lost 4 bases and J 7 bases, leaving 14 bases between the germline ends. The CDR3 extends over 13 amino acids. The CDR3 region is CASSLLRTAEQYF. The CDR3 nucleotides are TGTGCCAGCAGCCTACTCCGGACCGCAGAGCAGTACTTC.

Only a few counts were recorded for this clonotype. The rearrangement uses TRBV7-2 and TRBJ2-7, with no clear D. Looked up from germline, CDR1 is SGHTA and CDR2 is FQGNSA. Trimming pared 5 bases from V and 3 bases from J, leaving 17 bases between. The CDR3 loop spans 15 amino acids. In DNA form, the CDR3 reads TGTGCCAGCAGCCTTAGTAGAAACAGCCACTACGAGCAGTACTTC. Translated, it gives CASSLSRNSHYEQYF.

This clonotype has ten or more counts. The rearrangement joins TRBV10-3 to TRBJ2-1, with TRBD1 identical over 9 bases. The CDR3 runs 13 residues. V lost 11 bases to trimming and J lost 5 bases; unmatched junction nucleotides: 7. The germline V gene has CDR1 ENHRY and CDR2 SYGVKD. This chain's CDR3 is CAVRTGDDNEQFF. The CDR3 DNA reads TGTGCCGTGAGGACAGGGGATGACAATGAGCAGTTCTTC.

CDR3 sequence (DNA): TGTGCCAGCAGGGGACCCCTAGCGGGAGCTTACGAGCAGTACTTC. Protein sequence: CASRGPLAGAYEQYF. The V gene is TRBV25-1, the J gene TRBJ2-7, with 10 positions matching TRBD2. Germline lookup yields CDR1 MGHDK and CDR2 SYGVNS. CDR3 length: 15 amino acids. The V gene end was trimmed by 6 bases and the J gene end by 4 bases; junction bases not matched to a gene: 9.

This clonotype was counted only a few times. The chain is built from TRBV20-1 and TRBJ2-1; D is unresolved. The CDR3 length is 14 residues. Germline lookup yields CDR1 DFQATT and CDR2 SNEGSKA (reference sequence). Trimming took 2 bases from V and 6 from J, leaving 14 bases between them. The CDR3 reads CSARKEWALNEQFF. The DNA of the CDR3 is TGCAGTGCTAGAAAGGAATGGGCACTCAATGAGCAGTTCTTC.

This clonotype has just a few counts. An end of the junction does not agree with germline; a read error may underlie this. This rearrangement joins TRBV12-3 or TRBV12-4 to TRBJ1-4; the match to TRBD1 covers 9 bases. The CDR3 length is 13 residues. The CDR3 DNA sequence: TGTGCCAGCAGTCGGGACAGGGTTGAAAAACGGTTTTTT. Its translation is CASSRDRVEKRFF.

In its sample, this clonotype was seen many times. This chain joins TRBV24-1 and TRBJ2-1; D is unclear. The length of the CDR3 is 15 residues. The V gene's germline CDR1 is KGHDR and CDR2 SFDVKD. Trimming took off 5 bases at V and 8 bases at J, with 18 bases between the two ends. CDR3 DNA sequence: TGTGCCACCAGTGGAACAGTGGCCCCTTCCGATGAGCAGTTCTTC. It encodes CATSGTVAPSDEQFF.

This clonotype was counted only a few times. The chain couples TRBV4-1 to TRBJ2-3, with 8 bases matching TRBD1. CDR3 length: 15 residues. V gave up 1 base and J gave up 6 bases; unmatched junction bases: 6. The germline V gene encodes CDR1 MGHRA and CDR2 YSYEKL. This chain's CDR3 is CASSQGTGSWDTQYF. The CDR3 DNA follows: TGCGCCAGCAGCCAAGGGACAGGGAGTTGGGATACGCAGTATTTT.

In nucleotides, the CDR3 is TGCAGCGTCGCGACAGCCCTGAACACTGAAGCTTTCTTT. It codes for CSVATALNTEAFF. The J gene is TRBJ1-1, the V gene TRBV29-1; D possibly corresponds to TRBD1 (5 bases). This CDR3 is built from 13 residues. The germline gives CDR1 SQVTM, CDR2 ANQGSEA. Trimming stripped 6 bases from V and 0 bases from J, with 11 bases between.

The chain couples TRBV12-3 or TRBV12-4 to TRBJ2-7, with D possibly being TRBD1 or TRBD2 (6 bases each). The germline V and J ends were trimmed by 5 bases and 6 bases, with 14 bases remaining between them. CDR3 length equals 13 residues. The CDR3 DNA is TGTGCCAGCAGTACTATAGGGGGGCCCGAGCAGTACTTC. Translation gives CASSTIGGPEQYF.

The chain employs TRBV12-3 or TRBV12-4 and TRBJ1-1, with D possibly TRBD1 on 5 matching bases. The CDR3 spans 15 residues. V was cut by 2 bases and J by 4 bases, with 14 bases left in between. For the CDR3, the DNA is TGTGCCAGCAGTTTAAGGGGATTGAGTGTCACTGAAGCTTTCTTT. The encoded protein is CASSLRGLSVTEAFF.

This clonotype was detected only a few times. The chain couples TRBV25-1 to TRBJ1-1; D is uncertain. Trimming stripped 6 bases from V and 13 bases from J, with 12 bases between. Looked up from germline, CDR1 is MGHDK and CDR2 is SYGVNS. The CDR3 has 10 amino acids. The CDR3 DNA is TGTGCCAGCAGGGGCTACGGGGTTTTCTTT. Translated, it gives CASRGYGVFF.

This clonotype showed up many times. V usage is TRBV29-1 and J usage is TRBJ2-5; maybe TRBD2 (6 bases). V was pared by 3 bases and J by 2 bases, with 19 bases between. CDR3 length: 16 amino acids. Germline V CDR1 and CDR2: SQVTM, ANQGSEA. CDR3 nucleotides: TGCAGCGTTGACTTCATCTCCGGGACTTTACAAGAGACCCAGTACTTC. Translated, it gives CSVDFISGTLQETQYF.

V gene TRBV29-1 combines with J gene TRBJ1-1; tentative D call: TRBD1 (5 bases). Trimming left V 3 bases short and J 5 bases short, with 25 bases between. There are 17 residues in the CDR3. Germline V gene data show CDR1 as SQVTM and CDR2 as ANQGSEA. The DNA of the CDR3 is TGCAGCGTTGATGAGTCGGGTCGACGGGGGGGATGGACTGAAGCTTTCTTT. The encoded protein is CSVDESGRRGGWTEAFF.

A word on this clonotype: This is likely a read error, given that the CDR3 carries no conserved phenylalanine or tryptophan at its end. The CDR3 DNA is TGTGCCAGCCGCCGCGGGTGGGGTAGCACAGATACGCAGTATTTG. Protein: CASRRGWGSTDTQYL. This chain connects TRBV7-9 to TRBJ2-3; D might be TRBD2 (5 bases). This CDR3 is 15 amino acids long. Trimming took 8 bases from V and 0 from J, leaving 15 bases between them. Germline V gene data show CDR1 as SEHNR and CDR2 as FQNEAQ (reference sequence).

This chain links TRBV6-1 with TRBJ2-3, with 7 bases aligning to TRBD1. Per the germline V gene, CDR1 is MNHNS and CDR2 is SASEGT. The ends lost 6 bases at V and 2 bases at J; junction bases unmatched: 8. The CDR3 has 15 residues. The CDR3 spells CASRKGQTLTDTQYF. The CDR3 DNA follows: TGTGCCAGCAGAAAGGGACAGACGCTCACAGATACGCAGTATTTT.

CDR3 residues: CSAREGTYSSNEQFF. In DNA form, the CDR3 reads TGCAGTGCTAGAGAAGGGACTTATAGTAGCAATGAGCAGTTCTTC. The chain couples TRBV20-1 to TRBJ2-1; D possibly corresponds to TRBD2 (6 bases). The CDR3 has 15 residues. V was pared by 0 bases and J by 6 bases, with 15 bases between. CDR1 is DFQATT and CDR2 is SNEGSKA in the germline V gene (reference sequence).

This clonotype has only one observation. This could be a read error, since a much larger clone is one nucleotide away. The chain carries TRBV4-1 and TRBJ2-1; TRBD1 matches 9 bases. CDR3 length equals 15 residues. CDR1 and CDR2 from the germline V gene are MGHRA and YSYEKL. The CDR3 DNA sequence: TGCGCCAGCAGCCAGGGACAGGGTACCTACAATAAGCAGTTCTTC. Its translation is CASSQGQGTYNKQFF.

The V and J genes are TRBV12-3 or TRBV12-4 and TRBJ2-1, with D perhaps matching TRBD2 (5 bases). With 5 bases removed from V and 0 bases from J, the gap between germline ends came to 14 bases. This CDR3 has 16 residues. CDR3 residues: CASSRRAVSSYNEQFF. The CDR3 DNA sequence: TGTGCCAGCAGTCGGAGAGCGGTGAGCTCCTACAATGAGCAGTTCTTC.

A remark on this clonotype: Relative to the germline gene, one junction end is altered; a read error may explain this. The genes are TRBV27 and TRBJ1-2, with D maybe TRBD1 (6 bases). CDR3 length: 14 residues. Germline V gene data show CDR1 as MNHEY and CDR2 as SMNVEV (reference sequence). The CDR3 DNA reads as TGTGCCAGCAGGTTATCCCCCAGGGGTAACGGCTACACCTTC. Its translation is CASRLSPRGNGYTF.

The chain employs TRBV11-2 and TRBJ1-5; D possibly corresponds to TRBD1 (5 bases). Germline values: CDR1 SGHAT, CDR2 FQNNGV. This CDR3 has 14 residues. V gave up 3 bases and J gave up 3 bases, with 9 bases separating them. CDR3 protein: CASSLGPNNQPQHF. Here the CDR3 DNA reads TGTGCCAGCAGCTTGGGACCGAACAATCAGCCCCAGCATTTT.

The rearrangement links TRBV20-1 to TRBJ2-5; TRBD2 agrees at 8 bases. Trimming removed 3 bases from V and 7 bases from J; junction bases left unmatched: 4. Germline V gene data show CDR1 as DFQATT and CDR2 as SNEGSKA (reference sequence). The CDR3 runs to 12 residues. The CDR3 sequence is CSASARGGTQYF. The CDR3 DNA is TGCAGTGCTAGTGCCCGGGGGGGGACCCAGTACTTC.

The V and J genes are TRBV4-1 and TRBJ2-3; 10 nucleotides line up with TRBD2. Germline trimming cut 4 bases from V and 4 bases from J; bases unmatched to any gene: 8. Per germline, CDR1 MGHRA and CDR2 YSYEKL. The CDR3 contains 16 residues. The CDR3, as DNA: TGCGCCAGCAGCCTACGAGGGAGCGGGGGGGCAGATACGCAGTATTTT. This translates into CASSLRGSGGADTQYF.